This T cell receptor (beta chain) was captured in a study of OX40 agonist ivuxolimab in advanced cancers. Notes on the study in general: Relatively little clonal expansion, among the lowest observed, appeared in partial responders at 0.1-3.0 mg/kg.

In the case of this clone: The target antigen is unknown.

CDR3 size: 15 residues. J lost 8 bases, V lost 5 bases, and 9 bases had no gene match. Germline V gene data show CDR1 as SEHNR and CDR2 as FQNEAQ (reference sequence). Sequenced by immunoSEQ multiplex PCR; TCRdb stores in-frame clones only, minus some. The table records about 76,000 clones, about 88% of them present only once. The gene calls are TRBV7-9 and TRBJ2-1, with 10 positions matching TRBD2. This TCR was recovered from an adult with an advanced solid tumor such as melanoma, head and neck, liver or kidney cancer. The sample here was CD4+ or CD8+ T cells sorted from blood, taken in a trial of the OX40 agonist ivuxolimab. CDR3 coding DNA: TGTGCCAGCAGCCGGCCTCTAGCGGGAGCGGATGAGCAGTTCTTC. Its protein product is CASSRPLAGADEQFF.